This entry is about one T cell receptor (beta chain). The source of the sample is a study of blood T cell repertoires in COVID-19. The germline V and J ends were trimmed by 0 bases and 3 bases, with 6 bases remaining between them. This CDR3 comprises 13 residues. CDR1 is MNHNY and CDR2 is SVGAGI in the germline V gene (reference sequence). TCRdb keeps only in-frame clones here, not all; method: immunoSEQ multiplex PCR. The table lists 90,000 to 120,000 clones, 80% to 85% of them singletons. This rearrangement joins TRBV6-6 to TRBJ2-7, with D uncertain. The clonotype originates from a man aged 65-85 years with acute or convalescent COVID-19. Sequencing used peripheral blood. The CDR3 region is CASSYSSLYEQYF. DNA of the CDR3: TGTGCCAGCAGTTACTCGAGTCTCTACGAGCAGTACTTC.